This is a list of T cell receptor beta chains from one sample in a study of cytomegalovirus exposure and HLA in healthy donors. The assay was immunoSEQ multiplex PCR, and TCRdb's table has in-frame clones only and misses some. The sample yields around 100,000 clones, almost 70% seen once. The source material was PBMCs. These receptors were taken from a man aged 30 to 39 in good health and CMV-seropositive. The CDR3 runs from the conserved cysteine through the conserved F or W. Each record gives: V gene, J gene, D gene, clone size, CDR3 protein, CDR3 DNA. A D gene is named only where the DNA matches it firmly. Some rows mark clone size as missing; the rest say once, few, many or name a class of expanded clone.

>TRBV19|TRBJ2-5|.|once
CASSRGLGTQYF
TGTGCCAGTAGCAGGGGATTGGGGACCCAGTACTTC
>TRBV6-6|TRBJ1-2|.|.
CASTLPPGGGYTF
TGTGCCAGCACCCTTCCCCCCGGCGGTGGCTACACCTTC
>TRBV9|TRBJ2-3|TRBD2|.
CASSLAGGITDTQYF
TGTGCCAGCAGCCTAGCGGGGGGAATCACAGATACGCAGTATTTT
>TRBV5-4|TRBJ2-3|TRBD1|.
CASSRQGEDTQYF
TGTGCCAGCAGCCGACAGGGTGAGGATACGCAGTATTTT
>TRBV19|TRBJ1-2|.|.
CASSNAGLRGYTF
TGTGCCAGTAGTAACGCAGGGCTGAGGGGCTACACCTTC
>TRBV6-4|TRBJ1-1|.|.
CASSANVGNTEAFF
TGTGCCAGCAGTGCCAATGTCGGGAACACTGAAGCTTTCTTT
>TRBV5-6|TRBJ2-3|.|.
CASRRTEITDTQYF
TGTGCCAGCAGGCGGACAGAAATCACAGATACGCAGTATTTT
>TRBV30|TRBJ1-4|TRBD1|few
CAWSQGGGDPNEKLFF
TGTGCCTGGAGTCAGGGGGGCGGGGACCCTAATGAAAAACTGTTTTTT
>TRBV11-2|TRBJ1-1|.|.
CASSSQSSGAFF
TGTGCCAGCAGCTCCCAGTCCTCAGGAGCTTTCTTT
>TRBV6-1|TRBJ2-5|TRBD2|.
CASTYGLAKETQYF
TGTGCCAGCACCTATGGACTAGCGAAAGAGACCCAGTACTTC
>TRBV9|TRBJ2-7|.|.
CASSVPLGEQYF
TGTGCCAGCAGCGTCCCACTTGGCGAGCAGTACTTC
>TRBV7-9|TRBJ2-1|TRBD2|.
CASSLLAGGLHEQFF
TGTGCCAGCAGCCTATTAGCGGGGGGGCTTCATGAGCAGTTCTTC
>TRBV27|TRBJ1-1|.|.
CASSSRQVNTEAFF
TGTGCCAGCAGTTCTAGACAGGTGAACACTGAAGCTTTCTTT
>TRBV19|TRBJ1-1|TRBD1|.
CASSRTGGVDTEAFF
TGTGCCAGTAGTCGAACAGGGGGGGTGGACACTGAAGCTTTCTTT
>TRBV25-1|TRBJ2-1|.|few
CASSERAGVYNEQFF
TGTGCCAGCAGTGAGAGGGCAGGGGTATACAATGAGCAGTTCTTC
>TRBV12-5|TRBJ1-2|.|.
CASGLAGAAYGYTF
TGTGCTAGTGGCCTGGCAGGGGCCGCCTATGGCTACACCTTC
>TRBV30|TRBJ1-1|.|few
CAWRRYSTEAFF
TGTGCCTGGAGACGCTATTCCACTGAAGCTTTCTTT
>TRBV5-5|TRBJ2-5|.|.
CASSRYGDSQETQYF
TGTGCCAGCAGCCGGTACGGGGACTCTCAAGAGACCCAGTACTTC
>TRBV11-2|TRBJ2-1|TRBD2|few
CASSSRLAGPYNEQFF
TGTGCCAGCAGCTCCAGACTAGCGGGGCCCTACAATGAGCAGTTCTTC
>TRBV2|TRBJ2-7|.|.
CASKRQPEGGYEQYF
TGTGCCAGCAAAAGACAGCCCGAGGGAGGCTACGAGCAGTACTTC
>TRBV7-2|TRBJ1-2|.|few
CASSLAGTRGAPGGYTF
TGTGCCAGCAGCTTAGCAGGGACCCGGGGGGCTCCGGGGGGCTACACCTTC
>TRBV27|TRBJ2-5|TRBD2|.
CASNSAGGQETQYF
TGTGCCAGCAACTCAGCGGGGGGTCAAGAGACCCAGTACTTC